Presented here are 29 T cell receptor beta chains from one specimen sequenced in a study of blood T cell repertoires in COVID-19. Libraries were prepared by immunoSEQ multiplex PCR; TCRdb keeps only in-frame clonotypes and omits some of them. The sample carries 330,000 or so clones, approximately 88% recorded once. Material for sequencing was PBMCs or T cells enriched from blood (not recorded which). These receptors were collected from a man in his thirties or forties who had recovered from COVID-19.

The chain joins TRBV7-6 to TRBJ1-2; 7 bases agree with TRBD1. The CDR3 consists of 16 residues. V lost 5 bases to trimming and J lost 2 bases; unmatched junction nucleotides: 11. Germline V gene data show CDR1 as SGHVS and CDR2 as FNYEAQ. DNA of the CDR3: TGTGCCAGCAGCCTGCGGACAGGAATTGGGAACTATGGCTACACCTTC. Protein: CASSLRTGIGNYGYTF.

The CDR3 DNA reads as TGTGCCAGCAGCTATGTCCCGGGACATGGAAGCTCTGGAAACACCATATATTTT. Protein: CASSYVPGHGSSGNTIYF. This sequence joins TRBV5-8 and TRBJ1-3, with D perhaps matching TRBD1 (6 bases). V was trimmed by 3 bases and J by 0 bases, leaving 19 bases between them. Looked up from germline, CDR1 is SGHTS and CDR2 is YDEGEE. CDR3 size: 18 residues.

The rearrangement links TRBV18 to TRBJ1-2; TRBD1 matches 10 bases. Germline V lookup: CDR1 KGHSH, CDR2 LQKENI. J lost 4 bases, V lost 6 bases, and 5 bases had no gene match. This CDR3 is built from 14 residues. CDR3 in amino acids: CASSPDRGPYGYTF. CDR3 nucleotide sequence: TGTGCCAGCTCTCCAGACAGGGGGCCCTATGGCTACACCTTC.

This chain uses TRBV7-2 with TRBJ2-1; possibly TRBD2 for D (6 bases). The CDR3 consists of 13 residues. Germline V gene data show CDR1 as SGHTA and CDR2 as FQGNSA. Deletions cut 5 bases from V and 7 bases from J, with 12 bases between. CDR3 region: CASSSGGFNEQFF. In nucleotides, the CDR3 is TGTGCCAGCAGCAGTGGGGGGTTTAATGAGCAGTTCTTC.

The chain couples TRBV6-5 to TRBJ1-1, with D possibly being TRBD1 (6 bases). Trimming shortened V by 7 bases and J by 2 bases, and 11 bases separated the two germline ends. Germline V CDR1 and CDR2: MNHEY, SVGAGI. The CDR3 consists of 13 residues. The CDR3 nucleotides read TGTGCCAGCAACCTACAGGGAAACACTGAAGCTTTCTTT. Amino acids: CASNLQGNTEAFF.

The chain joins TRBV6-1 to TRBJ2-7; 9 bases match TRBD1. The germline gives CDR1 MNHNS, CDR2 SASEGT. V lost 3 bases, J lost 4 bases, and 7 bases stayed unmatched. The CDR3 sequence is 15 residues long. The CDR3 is CASSDRDRGWYEQYF. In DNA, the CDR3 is TGTGCCAGCAGTGACAGAGACAGGGGGTGGTACGAGCAGTACTTC.

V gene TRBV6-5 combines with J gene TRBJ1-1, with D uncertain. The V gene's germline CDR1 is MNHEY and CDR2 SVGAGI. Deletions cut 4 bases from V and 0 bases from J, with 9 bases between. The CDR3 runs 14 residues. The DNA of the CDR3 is TGTGCCAGCAGTTTCCAGAGGTTGAACACTGAAGCTTTCTTT. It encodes CASSFQRLNTEAFF.

As DNA, the CDR3 is TGTGCCAGCAGGGGGGACAGGGGCGCTGAAGCTTTCTTT. It translates to CASRGDRGAEAFF. The chain is built from TRBV5-4 and TRBJ1-1; 10 nucleotides align to TRBD1. Trimming removed 5 bases from V and 6 bases from J; junction bases left unmatched: 4. The length of the CDR3 is 13 residues. Germline CDR1 and CDR2: SGHNT and YYREEE (reference sequence).

In DNA, the CDR3 is TGCAGCGCCGAGGGGGGGGACTCTGGAAACACCATATATTTT. The encoded protein is CSAEGGDSGNTIYF. V and J are TRBV29-1 and TRBJ1-3; perhaps TRBD1 as D (6 bases). Between the trimmed V and J ends, which lost 7 bases and 0 bases, there was a span of 13 bases. Germline V gene lookup returns CDR1 SQVTM and CDR2 ANQGSEA. This CDR3 region has 14 residues.

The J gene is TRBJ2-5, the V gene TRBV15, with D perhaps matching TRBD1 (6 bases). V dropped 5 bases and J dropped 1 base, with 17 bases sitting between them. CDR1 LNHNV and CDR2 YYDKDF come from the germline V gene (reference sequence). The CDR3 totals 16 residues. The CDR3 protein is CATSRGRNRAQETQYF. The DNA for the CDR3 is TGTGCCACCAGCCGGGGAAGGAACAGGGCCCAAGAGACCCAGTACTTC.

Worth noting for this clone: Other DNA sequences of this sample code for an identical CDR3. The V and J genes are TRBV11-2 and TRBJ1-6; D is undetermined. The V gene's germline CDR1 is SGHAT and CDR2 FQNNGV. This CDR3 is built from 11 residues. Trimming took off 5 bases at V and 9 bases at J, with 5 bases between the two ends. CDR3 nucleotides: TGTGCCAGCAGCCCGGGTTCACCCCTCCACTTT. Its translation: CASSPGSPLHF.

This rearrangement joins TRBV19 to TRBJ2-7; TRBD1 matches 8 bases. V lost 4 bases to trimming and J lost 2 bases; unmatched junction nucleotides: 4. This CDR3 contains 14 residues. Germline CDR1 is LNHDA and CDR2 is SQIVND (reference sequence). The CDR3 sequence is CASSNRDRTYEQYF. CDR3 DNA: TGTGCCAGTAGTAACCGGGACAGGACCTACGAGCAGTACTTC. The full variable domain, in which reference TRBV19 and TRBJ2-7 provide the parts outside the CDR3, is DGGITQSPKYLFRKEGQNVTLSCEQNLNHDAMYWYRQDPGQGLRLIYYSQIVNDFQKGDIAEGYSVSREKKESFPLTVTSAQKNPTAFYLCASSNRDRTYEQYFGPGTRLTVT.

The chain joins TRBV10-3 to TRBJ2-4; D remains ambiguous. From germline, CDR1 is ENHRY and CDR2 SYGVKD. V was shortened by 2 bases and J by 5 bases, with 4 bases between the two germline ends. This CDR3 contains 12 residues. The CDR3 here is CAISEGQNIQYF. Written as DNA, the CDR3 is TGTGCCATCAGTGAGGGGCAAAACATTCAGTACTTC.

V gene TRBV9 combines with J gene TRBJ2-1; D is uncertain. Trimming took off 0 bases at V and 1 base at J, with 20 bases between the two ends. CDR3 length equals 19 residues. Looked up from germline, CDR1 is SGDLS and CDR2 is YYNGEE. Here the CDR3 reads CASSVGPHPVMRSYNEQFF. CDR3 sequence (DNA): TGTGCCAGCAGCGTAGGGCCCCACCCAGTGATGCGGTCCTACAATGAGCAGTTCTTC.

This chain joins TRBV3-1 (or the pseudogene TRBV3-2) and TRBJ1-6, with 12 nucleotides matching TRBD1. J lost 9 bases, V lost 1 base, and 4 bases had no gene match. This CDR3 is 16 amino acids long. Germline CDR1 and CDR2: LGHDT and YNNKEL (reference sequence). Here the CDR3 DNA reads TGTGCCAGCAGCCAAGTCTTGGGACAGGGGGCTTCACCCCTCCACTTT. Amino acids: CASSQVLGQGASPLHF.

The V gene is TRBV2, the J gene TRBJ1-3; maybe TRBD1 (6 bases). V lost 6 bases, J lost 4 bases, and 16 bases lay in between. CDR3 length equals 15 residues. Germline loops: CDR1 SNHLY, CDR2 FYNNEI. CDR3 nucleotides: TGTGCCAGCAGCCTAAACAGGGCTGGGGGAAACACCATATATTTT. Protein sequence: CASSLNRAGGNTIYF. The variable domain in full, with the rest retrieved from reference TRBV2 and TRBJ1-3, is EPEVTQTPSHQVTQMGQEVILRCVPISNHLYFYWYRQILGQKVEFLVSFYNNEISEKSEIFDDQFSVERPDGSNFTLKIRSTKLEDSAMYFCASSLNRAGGNTIYFGEGSWLTVV.

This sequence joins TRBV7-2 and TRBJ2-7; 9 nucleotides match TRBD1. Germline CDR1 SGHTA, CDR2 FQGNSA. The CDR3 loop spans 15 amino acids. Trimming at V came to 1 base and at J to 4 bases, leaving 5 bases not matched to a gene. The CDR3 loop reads CASSLGSGTGYEQYF. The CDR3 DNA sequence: TGTGCCAGCAGCTTAGGATCCGGGACAGGGTACGAGCAGTACTTC. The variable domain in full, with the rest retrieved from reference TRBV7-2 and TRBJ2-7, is GAGVSQSPSNKVTEKGKDVELRCDPISGHTALYWYRQSLGQGLEFLIYFQGNSAPDKSGLPSDRFSAERTGGSVSTLTIQRTQQEDSAVYLCASSLGSGTGYEQYFGPGTRLTVT.

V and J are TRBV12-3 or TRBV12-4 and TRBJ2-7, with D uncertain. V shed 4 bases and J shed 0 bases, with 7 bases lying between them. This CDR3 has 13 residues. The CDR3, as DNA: TGTGCCAGCAGTTATACAGTCTCCTACGAGCAGTACTTC. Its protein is CASSYTVSYEQYF.

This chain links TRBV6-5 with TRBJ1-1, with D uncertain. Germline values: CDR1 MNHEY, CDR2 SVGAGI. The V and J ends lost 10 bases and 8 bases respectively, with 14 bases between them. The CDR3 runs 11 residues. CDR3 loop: CATGRVSEAFF. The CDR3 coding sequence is TGTGCCACCGGCCGGGTGTCCGAAGCTTTCTTT.

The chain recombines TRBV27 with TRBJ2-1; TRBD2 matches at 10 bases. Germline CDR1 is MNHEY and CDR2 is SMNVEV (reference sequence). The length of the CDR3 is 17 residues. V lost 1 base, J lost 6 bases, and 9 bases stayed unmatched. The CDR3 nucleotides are TGTGCCAGCAGTTTATATCAAACTAGCGGGGACTTCAATGAGCAGTTCTTC. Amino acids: CASSLYQTSGDFNEQFF.

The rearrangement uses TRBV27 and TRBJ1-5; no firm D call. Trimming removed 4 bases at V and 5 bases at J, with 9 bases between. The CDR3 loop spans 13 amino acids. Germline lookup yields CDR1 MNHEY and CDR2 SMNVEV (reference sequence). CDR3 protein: CASSSEGYQPQHF. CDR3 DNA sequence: TGTGCCAGCAGTTCCGAGGGTTATCAGCCCCAGCATTTT.

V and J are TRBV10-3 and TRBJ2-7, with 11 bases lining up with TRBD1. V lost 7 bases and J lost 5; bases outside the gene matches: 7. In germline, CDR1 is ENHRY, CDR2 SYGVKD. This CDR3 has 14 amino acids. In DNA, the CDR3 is TGTGCCATCACTGTGGGACAGGGGGTAAACGAGCAGTACTTC. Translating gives CAITVGQGVNEQYF.

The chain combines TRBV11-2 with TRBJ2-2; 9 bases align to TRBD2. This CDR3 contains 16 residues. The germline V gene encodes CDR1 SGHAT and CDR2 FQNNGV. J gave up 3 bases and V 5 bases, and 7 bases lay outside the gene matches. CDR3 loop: CASSRSGGDDTGELFF. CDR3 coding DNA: TGTGCCAGCAGCCGTAGCGGGGGTGACGACACCGGGGAGCTGTTTTTT.

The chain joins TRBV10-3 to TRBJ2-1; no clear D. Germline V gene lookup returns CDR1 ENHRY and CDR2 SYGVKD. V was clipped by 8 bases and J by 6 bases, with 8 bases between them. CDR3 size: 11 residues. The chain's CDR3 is CAIWAGNEQFF. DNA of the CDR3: TGTGCCATCTGGGCAGGCAATGAGCAGTTCTTC.

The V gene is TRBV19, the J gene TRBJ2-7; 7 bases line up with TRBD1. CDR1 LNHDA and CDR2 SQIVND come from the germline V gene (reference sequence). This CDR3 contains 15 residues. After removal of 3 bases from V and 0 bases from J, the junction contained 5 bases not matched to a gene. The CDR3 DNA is TGTGCCAGTAGTATCAGGGACAGCGACTCCTACGAGCAGTACTTC. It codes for CASSIRDSDSYEQYF.

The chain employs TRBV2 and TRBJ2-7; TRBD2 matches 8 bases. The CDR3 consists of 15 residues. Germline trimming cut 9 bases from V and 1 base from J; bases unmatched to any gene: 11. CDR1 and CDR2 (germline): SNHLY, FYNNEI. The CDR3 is CARQTGLAPSYEQYF. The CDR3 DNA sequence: TGTGCCAGGCAGACTGGACTAGCCCCGTCCTACGAGCAGTACTTC.

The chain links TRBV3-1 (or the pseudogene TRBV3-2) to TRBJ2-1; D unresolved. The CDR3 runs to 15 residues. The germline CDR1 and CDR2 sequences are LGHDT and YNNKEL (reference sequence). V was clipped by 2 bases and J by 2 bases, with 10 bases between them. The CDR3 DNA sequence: TGTGCCAGCAGCCAAATGGCCCACGCCTACAATGAGCAGTTCTTC. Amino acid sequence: CASSQMAHAYNEQFF.

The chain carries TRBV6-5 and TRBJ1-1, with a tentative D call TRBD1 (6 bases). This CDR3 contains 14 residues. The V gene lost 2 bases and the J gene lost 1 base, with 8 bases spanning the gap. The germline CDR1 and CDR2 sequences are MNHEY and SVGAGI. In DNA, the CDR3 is TGTGCCAGCAGTTACGGGACATCGAACACTGAAGCTTTCTTT. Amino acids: CASSYGTSNTEAFF.

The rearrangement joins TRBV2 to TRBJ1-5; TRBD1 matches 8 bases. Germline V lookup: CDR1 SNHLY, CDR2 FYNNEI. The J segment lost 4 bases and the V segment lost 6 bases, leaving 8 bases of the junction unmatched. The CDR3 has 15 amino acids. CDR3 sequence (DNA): TGTGCCAGCAGCGACAGGACAGGGCCTAATCAGCCCCAGCATTTT. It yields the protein CASSDRTGPNQPQHF.